This is a list of T cell receptor beta chains from one sample in a study of vaccination and CD4 T cells after COVID-19. Their antigens are not known. A single record per CDR3 protein comes from TCRdb applying MiXCR to the PCR reads. Counted here are 8,000 to 10,000 distinct CDR3 sequences, roughly 57% occurring once; the ten biggest clones make up roughly a quarter. Sequencing was carried out using CD4+ T cells from blood, cultured in vitro. The receptors come from a human donor who had recovered from COVID-19. The CDR3 runs from the conserved cysteine through the conserved F or W. D genes are given only for firm matches. Rows give clone size only sometimes, using once, few, many, or a class for an expanded clone.

>-|-|TRBJ2-5|TRBV25-1
CASSGPRGAETQYF
TGTGCCAGCAGTGGCCCTCGGGGCGCGGAGACCCAGTACTTC
>-|TRBD1|TRBJ1-1|TRBV28
CASRYRTGSHTEAFF
TGTGCCAGCAGGTATAGGACAGGTTCGCACACTGAAGCTTTCTTT
>-|TRBD2|TRBJ2-7|TRBV20-1
CSARDAGGGRRDEQYF
TGCAGTGCTAGAGACGCGGGCGGGGGACGCAGGGACGAGCAGTACTTC
>few|-|TRBJ2-3|TRBV7-9
CASSRETGFGGTQYF
TGTGCCAGCAGCCGAGAGACAGGCTTCGGAGGTACGCAGTATTTT
>few|TRBD1|TRBJ2-5|TRBV20-1
CSARDRGRAETQYF
TGCAGTGCAAGGGACAGGGGGCGCGCAGAGACCCAGTACTTC
>once|-|TRBJ2-3|TRBV20-1
CSARDSRRDTQYF
TGCAGTGCTAGAGATAGCCGAAGGGATACGCAGTATTTT
>-|-|TRBJ1-2|TRBV28
CASRQDRNYGYTF
TGTGCCAGCAGACAGGACCGAAACTATGGCTACACCTTC
>-|-|TRBJ2-7|TRBV19
CASSGSRSYEQYF
TGTGCCAGTAGTGGGTCCCGTTCCTACGAGCAGTACTTC
>few|TRBD1|TRBJ1-5|TRBV6-5
CASSYRQGESNQPQHF
TGTGCCAGCAGTTACCGACAGGGCGAAAGCAATCAGCCCCAGCATTTT
>-|-|TRBJ2-1|TRBV19
CASSKGTGLYNEQFF
TGTGCCAGTAGTAAAGGAACGGGACTCTACAATGAGCAGTTCTTC
>few|-|TRBJ2-2|TRBV15
CATSRDWQGTGELFF
TGTGCCACCAGCAGAGATTGGCAGGGGACCGGGGAGCTGTTTTTT